A selection of T cell receptor beta chains follows, all from one sample in a study of T-cell reconstitution after alpha-beta-depleted transplantation in children. TCRdb redid the calling of the PCR reads with MiXCR, one entry per CDR3 protein. This sample has around 400,000 distinct CDR3 sequences, with approximately 11% found just once. Material: PBMCs from the stem cell graft donor, obtained from the stem cell graft. These receptor sequences come from a human donor who donated a stem cell graft to a child with acute myeloid leukemia. CDR3s include the opening cysteine and the closing phenylalanine or tryptophan. A D gene is named only where the DNA matches it firmly.

CDR3 protein	J gene	CDR3 length	D gene	V gene
CASSKEGANTEAFF	TRBJ1-1	14	.	TRBV21-1
CSARWDSANTGELFF	TRBJ2-2	15	.	TRBV20-1
CSVAARWDYNEQFF	TRBJ2-1	14	.	TRBV29-1
CASTLRQGADTQYF	TRBJ2-3	14	.	TRBV12-3/TRBV12-4
CASSLVGRGNEETQYF	TRBJ2-5	16	.	TRBV5-1
CASSLVSGPNYGYTF	TRBJ1-2	15	.	TRBV5-1
CATSSPWTGVDTQYF	TRBJ2-3	15	TRBD1	TRBV15
CASGGRAQGETQYF	TRBJ2-5	14	.	TRBV27
CASLRTGSSYNSPLHF	TRBJ1-6	16	.	TRBV28
CATSRDPRSADTQYF	TRBJ2-3	15	.	TRBV15
CASSLAGSDTQYF	TRBJ2-3	13	TRBD2	TRBV25-1
CASSQEFWAAGGRTDTQYF	TRBJ2-3	19	TRBD2	TRBV4-3
CASSTHRGGGNTIYF	TRBJ1-3	15	TRBD1	TRBV12-3/TRBV12-4
CATARGDRDTGELFF	TRBJ2-2	15	TRBD1	TRBV15
CASSLLPADTQYF	TRBJ2-3	13	.	TRBV6-5
CSAVETSTDTQYF	TRBJ2-3	13	.	TRBV20-1
CAISEPGQPGYGYTF	TRBJ1-2	15	.	TRBV10-3
CASSRPDRQETQYF	TRBJ2-5	14	.	TRBV12-3/TRBV12-4
CASSPGTGRENTEAFF	TRBJ1-1	16	TRBD1	TRBV18
CASRRTSGRAAGADTQYF	TRBJ2-3	18	.	TRBV21-1
CASSELSGGFNQPQHF	TRBJ1-5	16	.	TRBV2
CASTTGNTGELFF	TRBJ2-2	13	.	TRBV9
CASSQTPGTPGAPF	TRBJ1-2	14	.	TRBV4-3
CSVSRTGTGGAGGKNIQYF	TRBJ2-4	19	TRBD1	TRBV29-1
CSVGPGIHSETQYF	TRBJ2-5	14	.	TRBV29-1
CASIGDQPQHF	TRBJ1-5	11	.	TRBV7-9
CASGSRLQETQYF	TRBJ2-5	13	.	TRBV7-6
CSATGLAGALGGEQFF	TRBJ2-1	16	TRBD2	TRBV20-1
CASSLGQGAYGYTF	TRBJ1-2	14	TRBD1	TRBV5-1
CASSPRVTLNSPLHF	TRBJ1-6	15	.	TRBV12-3/TRBV12-4
CASSTGNPYNEQFF	TRBJ2-1	14	.	TRBV10-2
CASSQKERGGGIHETQYF	TRBJ2-5	18	.	TRBV14
CATSRDGTGGTGELFF	TRBJ2-2	16	TRBD1	TRBV15
CASASGGPNEKLFF	TRBJ1-4	14	.	TRBV5-1
CASSYGGGRNEQFF	TRBJ2-1	14	.	TRBV6-2/TRBV6-3
CASSLRQEQPQHF	TRBJ1-5	13	.	TRBV7-8
CASRRSLTTEAFF	TRBJ1-1	13	.	TRBV6-1
CASSEAGTGELFF	TRBJ2-2	13	.	TRBV6-4
CSVVRRGRGTEAFF	TRBJ1-1	14	.	TRBV29-1
CASSFRTVASGGADTGELYF	TRBJ2-2	20	TRBD2	TRBV11-2
CSVLAGGGGTDTQYF	TRBJ2-3	15	TRBD2	TRBV29-1